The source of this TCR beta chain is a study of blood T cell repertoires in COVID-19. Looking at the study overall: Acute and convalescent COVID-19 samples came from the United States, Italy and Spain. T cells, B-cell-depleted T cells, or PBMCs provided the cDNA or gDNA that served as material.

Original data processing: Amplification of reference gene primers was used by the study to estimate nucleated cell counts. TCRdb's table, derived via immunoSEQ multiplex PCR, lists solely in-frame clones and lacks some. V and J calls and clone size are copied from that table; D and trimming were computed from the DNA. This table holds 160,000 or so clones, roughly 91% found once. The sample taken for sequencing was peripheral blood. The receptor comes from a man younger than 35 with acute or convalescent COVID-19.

Here the CDR3 reads CASRGGQTEAFF. The CDR3 DNA reads as TGTGCCAGCAGGGGGGGGCAAACTGAAGCTTTCTTT. This chain joins TRBV6-5 and TRBJ1-1; D may be TRBD1 (6 bases). Germline V gene data show CDR1 as MNHEY and CDR2 as SVGAGI. The CDR3 is 12 residues long. The V gene lost 6 bases and the J gene lost 5 bases, with 10 bases spanning the gap.